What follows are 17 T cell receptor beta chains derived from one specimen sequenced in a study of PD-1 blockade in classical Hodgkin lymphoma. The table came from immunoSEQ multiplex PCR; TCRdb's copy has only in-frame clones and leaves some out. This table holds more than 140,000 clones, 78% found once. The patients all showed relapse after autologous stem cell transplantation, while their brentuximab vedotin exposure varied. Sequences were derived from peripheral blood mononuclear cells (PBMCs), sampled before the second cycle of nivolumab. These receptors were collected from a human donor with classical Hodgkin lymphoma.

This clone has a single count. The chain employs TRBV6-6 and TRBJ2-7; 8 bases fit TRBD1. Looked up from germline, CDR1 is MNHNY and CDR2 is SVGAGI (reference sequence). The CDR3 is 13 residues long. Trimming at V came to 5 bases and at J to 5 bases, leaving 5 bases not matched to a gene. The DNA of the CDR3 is TGTGCCAGCAGTAAACCAGGGGGCGACGAGCAGTACTTC. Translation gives CASSKPGGDEQYF.

CDR3 sequence: CASSVAPGGASNEKLFF. CDR3 bases: TGCGCCAGCAGCGTCGCTCCAGGGGGCGCGTCTAATGAAAAACTGTTTTTT. The chain employs TRBV5-1 and TRBJ1-4; 8 nucleotides match TRBD1. V shed 4 bases, J shed 3 bases, and the junction held 11 bases outside the gene matches. From germline, CDR1 is SGHRS and CDR2 YFSETQ. There are 17 residues in the CDR3. The full variable domain, rest sourced from reference TRBV5-1 and TRBJ1-4, is KAGVTQTPRYLIKTRGQQVTLSCSPISGHRSVSWYQQTPGQGLQFLFEYFSETQRNKGNFPGRFSGRQFSNSRSEMNVSTLELGDSALYLCASSVAPGGASNEKLFFGSGTQLSVL.

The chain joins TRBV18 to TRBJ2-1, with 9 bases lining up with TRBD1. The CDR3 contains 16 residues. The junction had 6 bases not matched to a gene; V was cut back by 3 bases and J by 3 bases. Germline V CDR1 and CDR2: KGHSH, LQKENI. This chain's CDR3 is CASSPTQGADYNEQFF. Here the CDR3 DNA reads TGTGCCAGCTCACCTACACAGGGGGCGGACTACAATGAGCAGTTCTTC.

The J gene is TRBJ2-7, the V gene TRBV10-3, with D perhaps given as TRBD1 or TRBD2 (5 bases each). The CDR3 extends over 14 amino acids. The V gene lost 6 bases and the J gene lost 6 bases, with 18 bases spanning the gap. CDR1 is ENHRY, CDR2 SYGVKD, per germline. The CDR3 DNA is TGTGCCATCAGGAAAGGGGAGCACTTGGGCGAGCAGTACTTC. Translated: CAIRKGEHLGEQYF.

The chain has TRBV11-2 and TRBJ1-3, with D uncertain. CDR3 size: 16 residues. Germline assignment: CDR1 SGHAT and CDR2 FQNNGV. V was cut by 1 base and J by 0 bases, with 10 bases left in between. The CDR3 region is CASSLGASGSGNTIYF. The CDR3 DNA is TGTGCCAGCAGCTTAGGAGCGAGCGGCTCTGGAAACACCATATATTTT.

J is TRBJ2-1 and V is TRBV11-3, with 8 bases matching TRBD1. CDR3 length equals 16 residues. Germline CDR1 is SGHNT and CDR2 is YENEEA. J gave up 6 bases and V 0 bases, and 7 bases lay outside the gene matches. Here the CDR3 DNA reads TGTGCCAGCAGCTTAGATCCATGGCAGGGGGCCAATGAGCAGTTCTTC. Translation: CASSLDPWQGANEQFF.

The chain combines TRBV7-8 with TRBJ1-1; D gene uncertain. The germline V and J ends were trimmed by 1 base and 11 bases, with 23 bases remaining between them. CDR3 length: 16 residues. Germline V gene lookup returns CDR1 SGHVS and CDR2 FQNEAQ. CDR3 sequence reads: CASSLVTLPGTLGAFF. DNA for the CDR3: TGTGCCAGCAGCTTAGTGACATTGCCCGGCACGCTAGGGGCTTTCTTT.

The CDR3 loop is CASSRAAGVEGDTQYF. The CDR3 coding sequence is TGCGCCAGCAGCCGCGCTGCGGGAGTAGAAGGAGATACGCAGTATTTT. The V gene is TRBV5-1, the J gene TRBJ2-3, with 7 positions matching TRBD2. The germline CDR1 and CDR2 sequences are SGHRS and YFSETQ. The CDR3 length is 16 residues. V gave up 4 bases and J gave up 5 bases; unmatched junction bases: 13. Based on the CDR3 plus reference TRBV5-1 and TRBJ2-3, the full variable domain is KAGVTQTPRYLIKTRGQQVTLSCSPISGHRSVSWYQQTPGQGLQFLFEYFSETQRNKGNFPGRFSGRQFSNSRSEMNVSTLELGDSALYLCASSRAAGVEGDTQYFGPGTRLTVL.

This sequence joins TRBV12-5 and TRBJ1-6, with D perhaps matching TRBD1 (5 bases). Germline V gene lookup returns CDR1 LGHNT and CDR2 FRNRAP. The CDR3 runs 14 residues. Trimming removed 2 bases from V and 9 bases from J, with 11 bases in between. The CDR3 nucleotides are TGTGCTAGTGGTTTGTGGGACCTGGGTTCACCCCTCCACTTT. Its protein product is CASGLWDLGSPLHF.

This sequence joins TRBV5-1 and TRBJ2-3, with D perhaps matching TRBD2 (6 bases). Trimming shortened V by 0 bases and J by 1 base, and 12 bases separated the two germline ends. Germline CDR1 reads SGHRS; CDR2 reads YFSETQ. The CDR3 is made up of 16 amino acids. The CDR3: CASSLGGASGTDTQYF. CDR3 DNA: TGCGCCAGCAGCTTGGGCGGGGCGTCGGGCACAGATACGCAGTATTTT.

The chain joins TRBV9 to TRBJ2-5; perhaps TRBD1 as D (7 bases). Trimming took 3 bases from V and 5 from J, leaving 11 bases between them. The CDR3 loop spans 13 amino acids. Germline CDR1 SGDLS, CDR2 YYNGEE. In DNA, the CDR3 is TGTGCCAGCAGCGCACAGGGGAGGGAGACCCAGTACTTC. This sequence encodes CASSAQGRETQYF.

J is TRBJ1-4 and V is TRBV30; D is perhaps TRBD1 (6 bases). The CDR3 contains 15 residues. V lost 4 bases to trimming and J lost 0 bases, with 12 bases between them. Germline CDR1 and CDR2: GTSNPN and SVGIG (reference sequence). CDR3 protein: CAWNTRGATNEKLFF. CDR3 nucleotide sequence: TGTGCCTGGAATACCAGGGGTGCAACTAATGAAAAACTGTTTTTT.

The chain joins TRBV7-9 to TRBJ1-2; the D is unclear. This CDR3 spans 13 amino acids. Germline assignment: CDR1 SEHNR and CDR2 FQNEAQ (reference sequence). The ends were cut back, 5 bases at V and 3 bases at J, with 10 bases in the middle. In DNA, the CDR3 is TGTGCCAGCAGCAAGACGGAGGACTATGGCTACACCTTC. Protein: CASSKTEDYGYTF.

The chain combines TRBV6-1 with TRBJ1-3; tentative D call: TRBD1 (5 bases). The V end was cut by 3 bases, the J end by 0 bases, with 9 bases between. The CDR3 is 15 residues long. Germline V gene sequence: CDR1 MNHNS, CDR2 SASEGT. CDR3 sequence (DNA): TGTGCCAGCAGTGAGATGGGGCTCTCTGGAAACACCATATATTTT. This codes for CASSEMGLSGNTIYF.

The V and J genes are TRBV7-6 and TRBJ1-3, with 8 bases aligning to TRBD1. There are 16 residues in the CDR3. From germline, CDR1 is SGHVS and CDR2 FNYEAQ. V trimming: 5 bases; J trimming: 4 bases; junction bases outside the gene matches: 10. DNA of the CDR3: TGTGCCAGCAGCCAGGACAGGGTTGTTGCCGGAAACACCATATATTTT. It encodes CASSQDRVVAGNTIYF. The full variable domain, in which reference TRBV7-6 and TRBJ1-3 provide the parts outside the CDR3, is GAGVSQSPRYKVTKRGQDVALRCDPISGHVSLYWYRQALGQGPEFLTYFNYEAQQDKSGLPNDRFSAERPEGSISTLTIQRTEQRDSAMYRCASSQDRVVAGNTIYFGEGSWLTVV.

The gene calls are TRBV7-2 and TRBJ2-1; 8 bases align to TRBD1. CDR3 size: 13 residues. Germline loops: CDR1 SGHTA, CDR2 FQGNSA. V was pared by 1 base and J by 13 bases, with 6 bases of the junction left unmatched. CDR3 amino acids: CASSLVMDRDQFF. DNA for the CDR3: TGTGCCAGCAGCTTAGTGATGGACAGGGATCAGTTCTTC. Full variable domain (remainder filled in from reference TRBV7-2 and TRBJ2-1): GAGVSQSPSNKVTEKGKDVELRCDPISGHTALYWYRQSLGQGLEFLIYFQGNSAPDKSGLPSDRFSAERTGGSVSTLTIQRTQQEDSAVYLCASSLVMDRDQFFGPGTRLTVL.

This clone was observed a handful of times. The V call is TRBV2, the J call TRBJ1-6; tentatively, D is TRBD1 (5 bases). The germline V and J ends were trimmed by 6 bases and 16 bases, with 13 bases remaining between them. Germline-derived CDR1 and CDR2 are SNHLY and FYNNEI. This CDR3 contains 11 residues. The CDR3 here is CASRGLGVLHF. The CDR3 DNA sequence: TGTGCCAGCAGGGGGTTGGGGGTGCTCCACTTT. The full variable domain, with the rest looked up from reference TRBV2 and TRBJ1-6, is EPEVTQTPSHQVTQMGQEVILRCVPISNHLYFYWYRQILGQKVEFLVSFYNNEISEKSEIFDDQFSVERPDGSNFTLKIRSTKLEDSAMYFCASRGLGVLHFGNGTRLTVT.